Described below is a single T cell receptor beta chain sequence and its context. The data derive from a study of early stage breast cancer tumors. Across the whole study: Among about twelve ER+/PR+/HER2- tumors, eight were ductal, four lobular.

Each tumor contributed about 17-55 mg of diced tissue. Using immunoSEQ multiplex PCR, the repertoire was profiled, and TCRdb retains in-frame clones only, with some absent. This table holds about 25,000 clones, about 67% found once. This CDR3 has 16 amino acids. Germline V gene sequence: CDR1 SGHNT, CDR2 YYREEE (reference sequence). V lost 4 bases and J lost 6; bases outside the gene matches: 5. The clonotype originates from a person between 60 and 69 years old with breast cancer. V gene TRBV5-4 combines with J gene TRBJ2-2; 14 nucleotides line up with TRBD2. The sample was breast tumor tissue. The chain's CDR3 is CASSPTSGRGSGELFF. CDR3 coding DNA: TGTGCCAGCAGCCCGACTAGCGGGAGGGGGTCCGGGGAGCTGTTTTTT.